The 26 T cell receptor beta chains in this list originate from one sample, sequenced in a study of immune heterogeneity within non-small cell lung tumors. CDR3 of TCR beta was amplified by multiplex PCR that used 32 V and 13 J primers. One entry per CDR3 protein, called by TCRdb with MiXCR from the multiplex PCR reads. The table records a few thousand distinct CDR3 sequences, 15% to 20% of them present only once. Bulk tumor genomic DNA was the template, and each sample received about 600 ng. Biopsies that were spaced far apart were taken, several per primary tumor, during surgery. Patients had untreated, newly diagnosed non-small cell lung cancer and underwent curative surgery. Sample: lung tumor tissue. The receptors originated from a man in his forties or fifties with non-small cell lung cancer.

In its sample, this clonotype is medium-sized (0.01 to 0.1%). The chain carries TRBV11-1 and TRBJ1-1, with no clear D. CDR1 is SGHAT, CDR2 FQDESV, per germline (reference sequence). This CDR3 has 15 residues. Trimming removed 1 base from V and 8 bases from J, with 17 bases in between. The CDR3 reads CASSLGFLGDSEAFF. The CDR3 DNA is TGTGCCAGCAGCTTAGGATTTTTGGGCGACTCCGAAGCTTTCTTT.

This clonotype is categorized as medium-sized. This chain uses TRBV7-2 with TRBJ2-7; TRBD1 matches 7 bases. With V trimmed by 4 bases and J by 3 bases, 6 bases remained unmatched. Looked up from germline, CDR1 is SGHTA and CDR2 is FQGNSA. The CDR3 spans 14 residues. CDR3 coding DNA: TGTGCCAGCAGCTCGGGCAGGGGGTTCTACGAGCAGTACTTC. Amino acids: CASSSGRGFYEQYF.

This clonotype showed up just a few times. This chain links TRBV25-1 with TRBJ2-5; possible D gene TRBD1, 6 bases. Trimming pared 5 bases from V and 5 bases from J, leaving 12 bases between. The germline V gene encodes CDR1 MGHDK and CDR2 SYGVNS. The CDR3 extends over 13 amino acids. The chain's CDR3 is CASSYRASETQYF. CDR3 bases: TGTGCCAGCAGTTACAGGGCTAGTGAGACCCAGTACTTC.

This clonotype was observed a few times. This chain connects TRBV28 to TRBJ2-3; 9 nucleotides line up with TRBD1. Trimming removed 5 bases from V and 3 bases from J; junction bases left unmatched: 9. CDR1 and CDR2 from the germline V gene are MDHEN and SYDVKM. This CDR3 spans 16 amino acids. CDR3 nucleotide sequence: TGTGCCAGCAGTCAACAGGGGGCGGCCTTAACAGATACGCAGTATTTT. This sequence encodes CASSQQGAALTDTQYF. The full variable domain, with the rest looked up from reference TRBV28 and TRBJ2-3, is DVKVTQSSRYLVKRTGEKVFLECVQDMDHENMFWYRQDPGLGLRLIYFSYDVKMKEKGDIPEGYSVSREKKERFSLILESASTNQTSMYLCASSQQGAALTDTQYFGPGTRLTVL.

In its sample, this clonotype is medium-sized. The chain uses TRBV6-1 and TRBJ1-2; 8 bases are shared with TRBD1. This CDR3 is built from 15 residues. The germline V gene has CDR1 MNHNS and CDR2 SASEGT. V was pared by 1 base and J by 4 bases, with 5 bases of the junction left unmatched. As DNA, the CDR3 is TGTGCCAGCAGTGAAGGGACAGGGCCAAGCTATGGCTACACCTTC. It encodes CASSEGTGPSYGYTF.

By sample fraction, this clonotype is medium-sized. V and J are TRBV7-8 and TRBJ2-7, with 7 bases aligning to TRBD1. This CDR3 comprises 16 residues. Germline CDR1 is SGHVS and CDR2 is FQNEAQ. J gave up 2 bases and V 2 bases, and 9 bases lay outside the gene matches. The CDR3 loop reads CASSLSPWTGTYEQYF. The DNA of the CDR3 is TGTGCCAGCAGCTTATCCCCCTGGACAGGAACCTACGAGCAGTACTTC.

This clonotype was observed at least ten times. The V and J genes are TRBV28 and TRBJ1-5; a possible D gene is TRBD1 (6 bases). CDR1 MDHEN and CDR2 SYDVKM come from the germline V gene. Trimming shortened V by 6 bases and J by 5 bases, and 14 bases separated the two germline ends. The CDR3 extends over 14 amino acids. The CDR3 bases are TGTGCCAGCAGCCCACCCGACAGGTATCAGCCCCAGCATTTT. It translates to CASSPPDRYQPQHF.

This clonotype is medium-sized by share. The J gene is TRBJ2-1, the V gene TRBV28; a possible D gene is TRBD2 (6 bases). This CDR3 comprises 13 residues. CDR1 is MDHEN, CDR2 SYDVKM, per germline. V shed 4 bases and J shed 10 bases, with 14 bases lying between them. CDR3 nucleotide sequence: TGTGCCAGCAGTTGGTTGCTAGCGAGGGAGCAGTTCTTC. It specifies CASSWLLAREQFF.

This clonotype showed up many times. The genes are TRBV3-1 and TRBJ1-1; D is unresolved. The germline CDR1 and CDR2 sequences are LGHDT and YNNKEL (reference sequence). The CDR3 has 12 amino acids. V was clipped by 8 bases and J by 1 base, with 8 bases between them. This CDR3 is CASGSKNTEAFF. The CDR3 coding sequence is TGTGCCAGCGGCTCAAAGAACACTGAAGCTTTCTTT.

To note about this clonotype: A single base separates this from a much larger clone, so it may be a read error. The V gene is TRBV20-1, the J gene TRBJ2-3; D tentatively fits TRBD1 or TRBD2 (6 bases each). The CDR3 consists of 15 residues. CDR1 is DFQATT, CDR2 SNEGSKA, per germline (reference sequence). The CDR3 coding sequence is TGCAGTGCTACTCAGGAGGGGGTCGGCACAGATACGAAGTATTTT. Translated: CSATQEGVGTDTKYF.

By share, this clonotype ranks as medium-sized. V usage is TRBV20-1 and J usage is TRBJ2-3; 7 bases are a match to TRBD2. The CDR3 runs to 17 residues. Trimming at V came to 6 bases and at J to 0 bases, leaving 15 bases not matched to a gene. The germline V gene has CDR1 DFQATT and CDR2 SNEGSKA (reference sequence). CDR3 nucleotide sequence: TGCAGTGCCACCAAACTTCTCAGACTAGCTAGCACAGATACGCAGTATTTT. It specifies CSATKLLRLASTDTQYF.

By frequency in the sample, this clonotype is medium-sized. The genes are TRBV7-3 and TRBJ2-3, with a possible D match to TRBD1 (5 bases). Trimming stripped 5 bases from V and 2 bases from J, with 17 bases between. Germline V gene sequence: CDR1 SGHTA, CDR2 FQGTGA. This CDR3 comprises 16 residues. The CDR3 sequence is CASSLGRGGNTDTQYF. CDR3 in DNA: TGTGCCAGCAGCCTGGGGCGAGGCGGAAACACAGATACGCAGTATTTT. The entire variable domain, with the rest obtained from reference TRBV7-3 and TRBJ2-3, is as follows: GAGVSQTPSNKVTEKGKYVELRCDPISGHTALYWYRQSLGQGPEFLIYFQGTGAADDSGLPNDRFFAVRPEGSVSTLKIQRTERGDSAVYLCASSLGRGGNTDTQYFGPGTRLTVL.

This clonotype was detected many times. The DNA for the CDR3 is TGTGCCAGCAGCTTAACAGGGGTCCCAAATCAGCCCCAGCATTTT. Amino acid sequence: CASSLTGVPNQPQHF. J is TRBJ1-5 and V is TRBV7-2; 7 nucleotides match TRBD1. Germline trimming cut 2 bases from V and 4 bases from J; bases unmatched to any gene: 5. The germline gives CDR1 SGHTA, CDR2 FQGNSA. The CDR3 runs 15 residues.

This clonotype ranks as medium-sized. This chain uses TRBV18 with TRBJ2-1, with a possible D match to TRBD2 (6 bases). In germline, CDR1 is KGHSH, CDR2 LQKENI. With 8 bases removed from V and 2 bases from J, the gap between germline ends came to 13 bases. The CDR3 totals 14 residues. In DNA, the CDR3 is TGTGCCAGCAGGGGCGGGACCACCTACAATGAGCAGTTCTTC. Translating gives CASRGGTTYNEQFF. Looking up the rest from reference TRBV18 and TRBJ2-1 gives the full variable domain: NAGVMQNPRHLVRRRGQEARLRCSPMKGHSHVYWYRQLPEEGLKFMVYLQKENIIDESGMPKERFSAEFPKEGPSILRIQQVVRGDSAAYFCASRGGTTYNEQFFGPGTRLTVL.

Details on this clonotype: This may stem from a read error, because a much larger clone lies one nucleotide away. The rearrangement uses TRBV12-3 or TRBV12-4 and TRBJ2-3; 9 nucleotides match TRBD1. The CDR3 consists of 14 residues. CDR3 residues: CTSSGRQGADTQYF. DNA for the CDR3: TGTACCAGCAGTGGACGACAGGGGGCAGATACGCAGTATTTT.

By its share, this clonotype is medium-sized. The chain has TRBV4-2 and TRBJ2-7; TRBD1 might be the D (5 bases). CDR1 is LGHNA, CDR2 YNFKEQ, per germline. The CDR3 consists of 12 residues. Trimming pared 10 bases from V and 5 bases from J, leaving 15 bases between. CDR3 sequence: CATGFPGHEQYF. CDR3 DNA: TGTGCCACAGGGTTCCCAGGGCACGAGCAGTACTTC.

This clonotype rates as medium-sized. The chain couples TRBV20-1 to TRBJ1-5; D uncertain. The CDR3 runs to 17 residues. Trimming took off 1 base at V and 1 base at J, with 17 bases between the two ends. CDR1 and CDR2 from the germline V gene are DFQATT and SNEGSKA (reference sequence). The CDR3 sequence is CSARVSIGSMSNQPQHF. The DNA of the CDR3 is TGCAGTGCTAGAGTCTCGATTGGCAGCATGAGCAATCAGCCCCAGCATTTT.

In the case of this clonotype: A much larger clone lies one base from this, so it may be a read error. The chain joins TRBV29-1 to TRBJ1-1; D gene unclear. The CDR3 length is 13 residues. The germline CDR1 and CDR2 sequences are SQVTM and ANQGSEA. V was cut by 3 bases and J by 1 base, with 9 bases left in between. CDR3 coding DNA: TGCAGCGTTGAGGATGATAGGAACACTGAAGCTTTCTTT. Translating it yields CSVEDDRNTEAFF.

Turning to this clonotype: Just one base apart from a much larger clone, this may be a read error. This chain joins TRBV7-2 and TRBJ2-7; the D is unclear. Trimming removed 7 bases from V and 2 bases from J, with 6 bases in between. Germline lookup yields CDR1 SGHTA and CDR2 FQGNSA. The CDR3 is 11 amino acids. CDR3 loop: CASIPAYEQYF. The CDR3 DNA follows: TGTGCCAGCATCCCCGCCTACGAGCAGTACTTC.

This clonotype is labeled medium-sized (0.01 to 0.1%). The CDR3 is CASSQGGLADYEQYF. As DNA, the CDR3 is TGTGCCAGCAGCCAGGGGGGACTAGCGGACTACGAGCAGTACTTC. V usage is TRBV3-1 and J usage is TRBJ2-7, with 11 bases matching TRBD2. The CDR3 runs to 15 residues. J gave up 3 bases and V 3 bases, and 4 bases lay outside the gene matches. The germline CDR1 and CDR2 sequences are LGHDT and YNNKEL (reference sequence).

This clonotype is termed medium-sized. This rearrangement joins TRBV19 to TRBJ1-1, with D unclear. CDR1 LNHDA and CDR2 SQIVND come from the germline V gene (reference sequence). The CDR3 contains 13 residues. V lost 7 bases, J lost 2 bases, and 11 bases lay in between. Written as DNA, the CDR3 is TGTGCCAGTATCGAGAAAATAAACACTGAAGCTTTCTTT. As protein: CASIEKINTEAFF.

By share of the sample, this clonotype is medium-sized. The J gene is TRBJ1-3, the V gene TRBV20-1; D ambiguous. From germline, CDR1 is DFQATT and CDR2 SNEGSKA (reference sequence). The CDR3 consists of 14 residues. Trimming removed 6 bases at V and 0 bases at J, with 12 bases between. The CDR3 nucleotides read TGCAGTGCCGAGGACCGAAGCTCTGGAAACACCATATATTTT. Residues: CSAEDRSSGNTIYF.

This clonotype counts as medium-sized (0.01 to 0.1%). This chain connects TRBV20-1 to TRBJ2-1, with 10 bases aligning to TRBD2. With 3 bases clipped from V and 3 bases from J, the junction kept 11 bases outside the gene matches. The V gene's germline CDR1 is DFQATT and CDR2 SNEGSKA (reference sequence). The CDR3 has 17 amino acids. DNA of the CDR3: TGCAGTGCTAGTCGGCTAGCGGGAGCTTGGTACTACAATGAGCAGTTCTTC. Translating gives CSASRLAGAWYYNEQFF.

In this sample, this clonotype is medium-sized. This rearrangement joins TRBV4-1 to TRBJ2-7, with D perhaps TRBD1 (5 bases). V lost 6 bases, J lost 2 bases, and 11 bases lay in between. Per the germline V gene, CDR1 is MGHRA and CDR2 is YSYEKL. CDR3 length equals 13 residues. CDR3 sequence: CASSPRAAYEQYF. The CDR3 nucleotides read TGCGCCAGCAGTCCCAGGGCGGCCTACGAGCAGTACTTC.

This clonotype is medium-sized. The chain recombines TRBV20-1 with TRBJ1-5; 7 nucleotides agree with TRBD1. The CDR3 length is 15 residues. Germline loops: CDR1 DFQATT, CDR2 SNEGSKA (reference sequence). V dropped 1 base and J dropped 7; count of bases not matched to a gene: 10. The CDR3 DNA reads as TGCAGTGCTAGAGTTGTAGGGGGCGAGGCCCAGCCCCAGCATTTT. Protein sequence: CSARVVGGEAQPQHF.

By share of the sample, this clonotype is large. The chain couples TRBV28 to TRBJ2-7, with 10 bases identical to TRBD1. The V segment lost 5 bases and the J segment 5 bases; nucleotides outside the gene matches: 6. Germline loops: CDR1 MDHEN, CDR2 SYDVKM. The CDR3 is made up of 14 amino acids. The CDR3 loop reads CASSPTGGRDEQYF. Here the CDR3 DNA reads TGTGCCAGCAGTCCGACAGGGGGCAGGGACGAGCAGTACTTC. Based on the CDR3 plus reference TRBV28 and TRBJ2-7, the full variable domain is DVKVTQSSRYLVKRTGEKVFLECVQDMDHENMFWYRQDPGLGLRLIYFSYDVKMKEKGDIPEGYSVSREKKERFSLILESASTNQTSMYLCASSPTGGRDEQYFGPGTRLTVT.